This TCR beta chain stems from a study of tumor-infiltrating lymphocytes in localized non-small cell lung cancer. Across the study: From each patient, both tumor and uninvolved lung, non-adjacent to tumor, were sampled. Broader study findings: Only some patients had TCR sequencing, depending on available tissue. TCRbeta sequencing showed higher T cell infiltration in tumors than uninvolved lung. Each assay used a separate piece of the same tissue.

As for this clone: Its target is unknown.

Sequencing was performed with immunoSEQ multiplex PCR; in TCRdb, only in-frame clones are kept and a portion is missing. The sample shows 8,000 to 9,500 clones, around 77% of them seen only once. The CDR3 sequence is 16 residues long. Per germline, CDR1 SNHLY and CDR2 FYNNEI. V dropped 1 base and J dropped 3; count of bases not matched to a gene: 7. The gene calls are TRBV2 and TRBJ2-7, with 9 bases matching TRBD2. The sequence derives from a human donor with non-small cell lung cancer. The sample consisted of uninvolved lung tissue not adjacent to the tumor. DNA for the CDR3: TGTGCCAGCAGTGAAGGAGTAGCGGGAGTTCTCTACGAGCAGTACTTC. Translating gives CASSEGVAGVLYEQYF.